A selection of T cell receptor beta chains follows, all from one sample in a study of neurological immune-mediated disorders. MiXCR was run by TCRdb on the 5' RACE reads, yielding one entry per CDR3 protein. The sample contains about 50,000 distinct CDR3 sequences, under 13% of which appear only once. Sequencing was done on a sample of PBMCs. The receptors were sampled from a man aged 70-80 years with HTLV-1-associated myelopathy (HAM/TSP). CDR3s include the opening cysteine and the closing phenylalanine or tryptophan.

v_gene	j_gene	CDR3aa
TRBV18	TRBJ2-7	CASSPVLYEQYF
TRBV20-1	TRBJ2-2	CSARDMSGAAEGELFF
TRBV7-8	TRBJ2-1	CASSPKPNYGGDEQFF
TRBV11-2	TRBJ2-2	CASSSRPLADTGELFF
TRBV27	TRBJ2-5	CASSFSRTVDQETQYF
TRBV12-3/TRBV12-4	TRBJ2-5	CAIGRDETQYF
TRBV20-1	TRBJ2-1	CSAILLDPSYNEQFF
TRBV20-1	TRBJ2-7	CSASTSGESYEQYF
TRBV6-6	TRBJ2-1	CASSRAGTRTNEQFF
TRBV20-1	TRBJ1-3	CSASLRGRGNTIYF
TRBV7-6	TRBJ2-1	CASSSRGGGYNEQFF
TRBV29-1	TRBJ2-3	CSVEAGGSTQYF
TRBV5-1	TRBJ2-7	CARSLGNYEQYF
TRBV20-1	TRBJ1-1	CSARAPRDSAFF
TRBV19	TRBJ2-7	CASSMRTTRYEQYF
TRBV20-1	TRBJ2-3	CSGTSGRAGVADTQYF
TRBV7-2	TRBJ2-7	CASSLLPGGVYEQYF
TRBV20-1	TRBJ1-5	CSARQYDVDRINQPQHF
TRBV20-1	TRBJ2-1	CSASLQRNSYNEQFF
TRBV29-1	TRBJ2-7	CSVVSGSGDEQYF
TRBV11-2	TRBJ2-5	CASSPPGLAAQTQYF
TRBV7-6	TRBJ1-6	CASSLNRGNSPLHF
TRBV7-3	TRBJ1-1	CASSSSPVRMNTEAFF
TRBV20-1	TRBJ2-7	CSAGPGWRERNEQYF
TRBV12-3/TRBV12-4	TRBJ2-1	CASRDKNEQFF